These 3 T cell receptor beta chains came from one sample sequenced in a study of shared clonotypes between healthy human individuals. Libraries were prepared by immunoSEQ multiplex PCR; TCRdb keeps only in-frame clonotypes and omits some of them. Of some 580,000 clones listed, approximately 97% were seen once; the top ten hold 0.055% to 0.07%. The source material was naive CD4+ T cells sorted from blood. Subset here: CD45RA+ positively selected. Source of these receptors: a young woman in good health.

This chain links TRBV28 with TRBJ2-7; perhaps D is TRBD1 or TRBD2 (5 bases each). The germline gives CDR1 MDHEN, CDR2 SYDVKM. The CDR3 length is 14 residues. V was pared by 8 bases and J by 0 bases, with 14 bases between. CDR3 in DNA: TGTGCCAGCTTTTCTGGGACCGTCTCCTACGAGCAGTACTTC. It encodes CASFSGTVSYEQYF.

Written as DNA, the CDR3 is TGCGCCAGCAGCTTGGGGGGGGCTGGTCAGCCCCAGCATTTT. Amino acids: CASSLGGAGQPQHF. The chain carries TRBV5-1 and TRBJ1-5; tentative D call: TRBD1 (6 bases). V gave up 0 bases and J gave up 6 bases, with 10 bases separating them. The CDR3 runs to 14 residues. Germline assignment: CDR1 SGHRS and CDR2 YFSETQ.

This clone has a single count. The chain couples TRBV11-2 to TRBJ2-1; 7 positions match TRBD2. This CDR3 is 14 amino acids long. Germline lookup yields CDR1 SGHAT and CDR2 FQNNGV. The J segment lost 4 bases and the V segment lost 5 bases, leaving 5 bases of the junction unmatched. The CDR3 region is CASSVKRGYNEQFF. DNA of the CDR3: TGTGCCAGCAGCGTAAAGCGGGGTTACAATGAGCAGTTCTTC.